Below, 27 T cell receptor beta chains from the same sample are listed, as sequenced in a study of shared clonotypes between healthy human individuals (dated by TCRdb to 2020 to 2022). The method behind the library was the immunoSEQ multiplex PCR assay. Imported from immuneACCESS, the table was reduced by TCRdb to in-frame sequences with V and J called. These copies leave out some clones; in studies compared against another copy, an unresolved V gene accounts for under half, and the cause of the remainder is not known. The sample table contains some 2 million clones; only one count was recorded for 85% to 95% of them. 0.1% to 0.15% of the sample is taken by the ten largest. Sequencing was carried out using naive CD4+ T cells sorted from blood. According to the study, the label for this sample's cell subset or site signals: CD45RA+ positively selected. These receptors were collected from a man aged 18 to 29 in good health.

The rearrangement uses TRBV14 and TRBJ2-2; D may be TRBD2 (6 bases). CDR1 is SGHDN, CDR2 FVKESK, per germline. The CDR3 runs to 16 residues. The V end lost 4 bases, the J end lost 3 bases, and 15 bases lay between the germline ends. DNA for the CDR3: TGTGCCAGCAGCCCGGGGTGGGTAGCGGACACCGGGGAGCTGTTTTTT. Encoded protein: CASSPGWVADTGELFF.

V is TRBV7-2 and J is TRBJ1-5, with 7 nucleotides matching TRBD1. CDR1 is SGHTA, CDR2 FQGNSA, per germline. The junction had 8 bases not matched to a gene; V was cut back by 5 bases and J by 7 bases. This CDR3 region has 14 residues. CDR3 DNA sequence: TGTGCCAGCAGCCTCTCGACAGGGAACCAGCCCCAGCATTTT. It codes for CASSLSTGNQPQHF.

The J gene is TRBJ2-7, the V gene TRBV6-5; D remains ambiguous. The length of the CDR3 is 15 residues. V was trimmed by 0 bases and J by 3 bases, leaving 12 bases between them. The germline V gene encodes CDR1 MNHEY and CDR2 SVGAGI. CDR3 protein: CASSYSSVRVYEQYF. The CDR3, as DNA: TGTGCCAGCAGTTACTCGTCCGTCCGAGTCTACGAGCAGTACTTC.

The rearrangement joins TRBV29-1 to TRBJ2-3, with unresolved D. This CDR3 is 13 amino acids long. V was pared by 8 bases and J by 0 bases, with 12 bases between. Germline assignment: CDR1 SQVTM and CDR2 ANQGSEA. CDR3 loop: CSPKKTSTDTQYF. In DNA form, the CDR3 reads TGCAGCCCCAAAAAGACTAGCACAGATACGCAGTATTTT.

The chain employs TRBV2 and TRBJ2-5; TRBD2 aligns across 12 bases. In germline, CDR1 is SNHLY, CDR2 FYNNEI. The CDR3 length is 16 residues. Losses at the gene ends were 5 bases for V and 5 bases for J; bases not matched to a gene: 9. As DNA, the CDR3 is TGTGCCAGCAGTCCTCCCGGACTAGCGGGGATGGAGACCCAGTACTTC. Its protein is CASSPPGLAGMETQYF.

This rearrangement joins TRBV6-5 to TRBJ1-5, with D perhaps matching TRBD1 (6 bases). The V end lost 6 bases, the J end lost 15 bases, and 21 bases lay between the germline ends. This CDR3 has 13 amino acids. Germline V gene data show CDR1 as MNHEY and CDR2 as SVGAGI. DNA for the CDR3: TGTGCCAGCAGGCTGAGCCGGGACACGGCGGGGCATTTT. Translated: CASRLSRDTAGHF.

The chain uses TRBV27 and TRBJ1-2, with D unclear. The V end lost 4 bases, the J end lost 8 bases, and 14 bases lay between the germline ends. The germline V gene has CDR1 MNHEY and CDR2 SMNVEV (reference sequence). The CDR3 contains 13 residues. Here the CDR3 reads CASSSTDGRGYTF. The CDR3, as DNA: TGTGCCAGCAGTTCTACCGACGGGCGGGGCTACACCTTC.

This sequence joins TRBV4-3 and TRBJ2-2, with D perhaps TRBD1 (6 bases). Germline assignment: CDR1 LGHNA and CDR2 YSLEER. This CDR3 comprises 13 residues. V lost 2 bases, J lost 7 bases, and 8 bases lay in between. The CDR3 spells CASSQLQGGELFF. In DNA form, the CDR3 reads TGCGCCAGCAGCCAATTACAGGGCGGGGAGCTGTTTTTT.

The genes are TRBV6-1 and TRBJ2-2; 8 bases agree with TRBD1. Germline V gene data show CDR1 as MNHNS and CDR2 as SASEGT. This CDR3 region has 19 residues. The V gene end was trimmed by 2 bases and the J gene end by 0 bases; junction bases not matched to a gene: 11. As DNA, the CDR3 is TGTGCCAGCAGTGAATATCCCCTGGGACAGGCCGCGAACACCGGGGAGCTGTTTTTT. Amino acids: CASSEYPLGQAANTGELFF.

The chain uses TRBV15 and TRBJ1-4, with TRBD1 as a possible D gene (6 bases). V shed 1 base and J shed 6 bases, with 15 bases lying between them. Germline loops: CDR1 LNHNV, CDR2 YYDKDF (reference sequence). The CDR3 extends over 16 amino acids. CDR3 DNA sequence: TGTGCCACCAGCAGAGGAAGCCAGGGGTTGTATGAAAAACTGTTTTTT. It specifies CATSRGSQGLYEKLFF.

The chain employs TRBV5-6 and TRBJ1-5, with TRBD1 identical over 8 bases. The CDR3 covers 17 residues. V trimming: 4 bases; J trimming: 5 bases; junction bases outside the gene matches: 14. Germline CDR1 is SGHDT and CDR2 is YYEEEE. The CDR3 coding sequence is TGTGCCAGCAGCAGGGGGACAGGCCGCAAGAGCGATCAGCCCCAGCATTTT. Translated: CASSRGTGRKSDQPQHF. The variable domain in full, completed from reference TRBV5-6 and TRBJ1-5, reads DAGVTQSPTHLIKTRGQQVTLRCSPKSGHDTVSWYQQALGQGPQFIFQYYEEEERQRGNFPDRFSGHQFPNYSSELNVNALLLGDSALYLCASSRGTGRKSDQPQHFGDGTRLSIL.

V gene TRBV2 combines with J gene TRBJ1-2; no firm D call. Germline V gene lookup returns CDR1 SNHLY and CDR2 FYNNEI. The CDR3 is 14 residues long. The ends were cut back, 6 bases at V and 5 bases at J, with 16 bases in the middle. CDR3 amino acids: CASSDFLTIYGYTF. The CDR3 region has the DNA TGTGCCAGCAGCGACTTTCTCACGATTTATGGCTACACCTTC.

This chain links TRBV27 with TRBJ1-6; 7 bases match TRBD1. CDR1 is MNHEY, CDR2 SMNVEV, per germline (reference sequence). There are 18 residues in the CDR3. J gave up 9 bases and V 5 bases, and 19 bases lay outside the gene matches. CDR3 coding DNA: TGTGCCAGCAGTATCGACGGATTTAGACAGGGCGTCCGTTCACCCCTCCACTTT. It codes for CASSIDGFRQGVRSPLHF.

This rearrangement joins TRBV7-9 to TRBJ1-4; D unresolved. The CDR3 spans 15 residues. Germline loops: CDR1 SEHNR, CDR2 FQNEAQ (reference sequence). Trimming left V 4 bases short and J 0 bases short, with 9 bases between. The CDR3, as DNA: TGTGCCAGCAGCTCAAGACTGGCAACTAATGAAAAACTGTTTTTT. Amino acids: CASSSRLATNEKLFF.

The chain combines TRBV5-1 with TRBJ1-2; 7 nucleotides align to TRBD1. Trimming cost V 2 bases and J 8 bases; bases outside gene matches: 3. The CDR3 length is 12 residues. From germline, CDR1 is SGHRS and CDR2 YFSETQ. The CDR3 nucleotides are TGCGCCAGCAGCTTCGACAGGGAGGGCTACACCTTC. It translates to CASSFDREGYTF.

This CDR3 reads CASSLVLGPGNQETQYF. Here the CDR3 DNA reads TGTGCCAGCAGCTTGGTCCTCGGGCCAGGGAATCAGGAGACCCAGTACTTC. The genes are TRBV5-4 and TRBJ2-5, with D tentatively TRBD1 (5 bases). The germline CDR1 and CDR2 sequences are SGHNT and YYREEE (reference sequence). The CDR3 totals 17 residues. V was trimmed by 0 bases and J by 5 bases, leaving 20 bases between them.

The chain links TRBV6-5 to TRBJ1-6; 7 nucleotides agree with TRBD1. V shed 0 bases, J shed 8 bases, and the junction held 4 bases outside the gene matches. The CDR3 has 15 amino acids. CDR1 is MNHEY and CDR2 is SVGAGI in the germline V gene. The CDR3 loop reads CASSYSDRNDSPLHF. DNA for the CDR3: TGTGCCAGCAGTTACTCGGACAGGAACGATTCACCCCTCCACTTT.

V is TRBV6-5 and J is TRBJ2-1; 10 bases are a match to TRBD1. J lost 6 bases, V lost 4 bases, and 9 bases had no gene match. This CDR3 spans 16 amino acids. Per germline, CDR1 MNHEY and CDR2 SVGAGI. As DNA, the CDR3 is TGTGCCAGCAGTTCCAGCGGGACAGGGGCCACCAATGAGCAGTTCTTC. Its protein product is CASSSSGTGATNEQFF.

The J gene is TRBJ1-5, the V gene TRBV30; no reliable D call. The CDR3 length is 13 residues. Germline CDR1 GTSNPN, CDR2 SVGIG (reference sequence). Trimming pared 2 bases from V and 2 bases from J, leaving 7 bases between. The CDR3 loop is CAWSKGRNQPQHF. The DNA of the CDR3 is TGTGCCTGGAGTAAAGGACGCAATCAGCCCCAGCATTTT.

CDR3 protein: CASSQDRSSGSWYNEQFF. CDR3 in DNA: TGCGCCAGCAGCCAAGATCGCTCTAGCGGGAGTTGGTACAATGAGCAGTTCTTC. The J gene is TRBJ2-1, the V gene TRBV4-1; 10 bases line up with TRBD2. In germline, CDR1 is MGHRA, CDR2 YSYEKL. V lost 0 bases to trimming and J lost 4 bases; unmatched junction nucleotides: 9. The CDR3 consists of 18 residues.

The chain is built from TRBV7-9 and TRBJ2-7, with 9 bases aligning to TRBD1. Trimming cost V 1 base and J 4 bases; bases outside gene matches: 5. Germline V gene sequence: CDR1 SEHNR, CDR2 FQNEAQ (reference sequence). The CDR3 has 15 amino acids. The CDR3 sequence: CASSLGGQGKYEQYF. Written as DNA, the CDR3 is TGTGCCAGCAGCTTAGGTGGACAGGGGAAATACGAGCAGTACTTC.

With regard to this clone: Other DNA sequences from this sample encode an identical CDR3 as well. CDR3 in DNA: TGCGCCAGCAGCTTCGGAAGCTCCTACGAGCAGTACTTC. It is translated as CASSFGSSYEQYF. The rearrangement uses TRBV5-1 and TRBJ2-7; D is unresolved. Trimming took off 2 bases at V and 0 bases at J, with 6 bases between the two ends. The CDR3 consists of 13 residues. Germline loops: CDR1 SGHRS, CDR2 YFSETQ.

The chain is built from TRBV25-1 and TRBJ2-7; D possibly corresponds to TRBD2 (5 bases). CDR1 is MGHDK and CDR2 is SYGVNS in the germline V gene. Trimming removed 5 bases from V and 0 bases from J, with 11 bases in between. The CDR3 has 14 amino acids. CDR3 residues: CASSLDGISYEQYF. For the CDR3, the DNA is TGTGCCAGCAGTCTCGACGGGATCTCCTACGAGCAGTACTTC.

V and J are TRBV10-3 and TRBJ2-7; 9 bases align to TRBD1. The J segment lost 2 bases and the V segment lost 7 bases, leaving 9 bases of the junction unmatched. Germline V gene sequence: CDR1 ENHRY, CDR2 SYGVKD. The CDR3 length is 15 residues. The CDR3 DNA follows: TGTGCCATCATGAATCCGGGACAGGGCACCTACGAGCAGTACTTC. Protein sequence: CAIMNPGQGTYEQYF.

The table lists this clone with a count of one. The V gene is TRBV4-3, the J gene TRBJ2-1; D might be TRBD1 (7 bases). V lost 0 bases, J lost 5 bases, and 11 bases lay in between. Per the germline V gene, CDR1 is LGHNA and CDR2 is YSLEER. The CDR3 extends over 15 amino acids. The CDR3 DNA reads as TGCGCCAGCAGCCAAGAGGCGGGACAGAACAATGAGCAGTTCTTC. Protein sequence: CASSQEAGQNNEQFF.

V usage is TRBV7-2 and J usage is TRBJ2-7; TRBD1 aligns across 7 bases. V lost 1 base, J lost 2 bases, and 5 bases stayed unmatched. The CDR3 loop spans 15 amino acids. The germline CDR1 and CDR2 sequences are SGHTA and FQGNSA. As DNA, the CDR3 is TGTGCCAGCAGCTTAGTTGGAGACAGGGCCTACGAGCAGTACTTC. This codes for CASSLVGDRAYEQYF.

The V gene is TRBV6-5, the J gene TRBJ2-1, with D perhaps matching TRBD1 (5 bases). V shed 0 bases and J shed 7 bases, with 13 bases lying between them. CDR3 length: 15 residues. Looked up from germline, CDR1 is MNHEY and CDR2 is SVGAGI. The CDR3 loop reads CASSYSWGTGNEQFF. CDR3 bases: TGTGCCAGCAGTTACTCTTGGGGCACCGGGAATGAGCAGTTCTTC.